Sequencing of this T cell receptor beta chain was carried out in a study of cytomegalovirus exposure and HLA in healthy donors. Overall study results and limits: Three chains tied to CMV proved CMV antigen-specific in vitro. Reported results showed that the classifier diagnosed cytomegalovirus status with high specificity and sensitivity. Rare TCR sequences dominated, though some public TCRs recurred in many donors.

Germline values: CDR1 GTSNPN, CDR2 SVGIG (reference sequence). This CDR3 is 16 amino acids long. V lost 7 bases and J 4 bases, leaving 24 bases between the germline ends. Repertoires were generated with immunoSEQ multiplex PCR, while TCRdb's copy carries only in-frame clones and drops some. The table shows over 150,000 clones, with 70% to 90% occurring only once. From the roughly 120-subject validation cohort, which was separate from the approximately 670-subject first cohort, the donors were drawn. Note on this clone: The antigen remains unidentified.

The chain joins TRBV30 to TRBJ2-3; D not certain. The sequenced sample was PBMCs. The TCR sequence derives from a human donor in good health. CDR3 protein: CAYYPDGATTADTQYF. The CDR3 DNA reads TGTGCCTACTACCCGGATGGTGCTACAACGGCAGATACGCAGTATTTT. The variable domain in full, with the rest retrieved from reference TRBV30 and TRBJ2-3, is SQTIHQWPATLVQPVGSPLSLECTVEGTSNPNLYWYRQAAGRGLQLLFYSVGIGQISSEVPQNLSASRPQDRQFILSSKKLLLSDSGFYLCAYYPDGATTADTQYFGPGTRLTVL.